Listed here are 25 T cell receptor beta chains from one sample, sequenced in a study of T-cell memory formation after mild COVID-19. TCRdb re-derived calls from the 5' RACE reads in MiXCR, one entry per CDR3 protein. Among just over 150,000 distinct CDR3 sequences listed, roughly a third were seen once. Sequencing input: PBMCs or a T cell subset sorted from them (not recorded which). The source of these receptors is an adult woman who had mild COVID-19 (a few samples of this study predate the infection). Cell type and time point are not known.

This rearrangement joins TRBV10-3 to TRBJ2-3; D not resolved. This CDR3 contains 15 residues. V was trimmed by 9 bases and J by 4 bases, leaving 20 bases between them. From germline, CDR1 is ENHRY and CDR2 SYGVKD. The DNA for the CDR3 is TGTGCCATGACAAGGAGCCCTTTTCGCGCAGATACGCAGTATTTT. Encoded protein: CAMTRSPFRADTQYF.

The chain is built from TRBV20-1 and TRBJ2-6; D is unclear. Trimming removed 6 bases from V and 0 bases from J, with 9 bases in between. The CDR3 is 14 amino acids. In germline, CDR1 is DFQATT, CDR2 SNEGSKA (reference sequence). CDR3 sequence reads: CSASAYSGANVLTF. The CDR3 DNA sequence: TGCAGTGCCTCAGCCTACTCTGGGGCCAACGTCCTGACTTTC.

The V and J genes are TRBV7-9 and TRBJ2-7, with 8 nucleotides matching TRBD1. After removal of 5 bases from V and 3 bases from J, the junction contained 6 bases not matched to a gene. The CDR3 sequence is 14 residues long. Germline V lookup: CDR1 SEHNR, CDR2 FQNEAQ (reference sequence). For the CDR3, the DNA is TGTGCCAGCAGCGTGGGACAGGAGGACTACGAGCAGTACTTC. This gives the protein CASSVGQEDYEQYF.

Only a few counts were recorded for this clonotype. This CDR3 is CSAPPPGAEQFF. The CDR3, as DNA: TGCAGTGCTCCCCCGCCGGGGGCCGAGCAGTTCTTC. The V and J genes are TRBV20-1 and TRBJ2-1; D may be TRBD1 or TRBD2 (6 bases each). From germline, CDR1 is DFQATT and CDR2 SNEGSKA (reference sequence). The V end lost 5 bases, the J end lost 10 bases, and 15 bases lay between the germline ends. The CDR3 sequence is 12 residues long.

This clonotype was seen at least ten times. The CDR3 coding sequence is TGTGCCAGCAGCTTAGTTCTACCAACTAGCACAGATACGCAGTATTTT. Translating it yields CASSLVLPTSTDTQYF. The J gene is TRBJ2-3, the V gene TRBV7-2, with D unclear. The ends were cut back, 1 base at V and 0 bases at J, with 11 bases in the middle. The CDR3 length is 16 residues. Germline-derived CDR1 and CDR2 are SGHTA and FQGNSA.

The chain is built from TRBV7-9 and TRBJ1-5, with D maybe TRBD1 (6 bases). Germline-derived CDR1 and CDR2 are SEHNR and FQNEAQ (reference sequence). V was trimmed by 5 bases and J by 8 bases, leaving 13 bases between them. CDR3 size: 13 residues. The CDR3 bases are TGTGCCAGCAGCATCCCGGGGGCCGAGCCCCAGCATTTT. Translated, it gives CASSIPGAEPQHF. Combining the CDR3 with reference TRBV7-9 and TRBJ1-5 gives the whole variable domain DTGVSQNPRHKITKRGQNVTFRCDPISEHNRLYWYRQTLGQGPEFLTYFQNEAQLEKSRLLSDRFSAERPKGSFSTLEIQRTEQGDSAMYLCASSIPGAEPQHFGDGTRLSIL.

The CDR3 loop reads CATAQGGSGNTIYF. The CDR3 DNA reads as TGTGCCACCGCACAGGGGGGCTCTGGAAACACCATATATTTT. The chain joins TRBV6-6 to TRBJ1-3; 8 bases line up with TRBD1. Per germline, CDR1 MNHNY and CDR2 SVGAGI (reference sequence). CDR3 length equals 14 residues. The V gene end was trimmed by 10 bases and the J gene end by 0 bases; junction bases not matched to a gene: 5.

The CDR3 region has the DNA TGTGCCAGCAGTCCGCCTTCGGGACAGGGGTTCCACGAGCAGTACTTC. Translation gives CASSPPSGQGFHEQYF. This chain connects TRBV12-3 or TRBV12-4 to TRBJ2-7, with TRBD1 matching over 10 bases. The J segment lost 5 bases and the V segment lost 5 bases, leaving 12 bases of the junction unmatched. This CDR3 region has 16 residues.

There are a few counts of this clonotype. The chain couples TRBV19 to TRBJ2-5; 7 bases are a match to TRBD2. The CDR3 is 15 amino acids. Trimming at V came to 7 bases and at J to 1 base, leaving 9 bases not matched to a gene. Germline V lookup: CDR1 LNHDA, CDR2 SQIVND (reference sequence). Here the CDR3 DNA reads TGTGCCAGTATCGGGACTATTTATGGCCAAGAGACCCAGTACTTC. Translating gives CASIGTIYGQETQYF.

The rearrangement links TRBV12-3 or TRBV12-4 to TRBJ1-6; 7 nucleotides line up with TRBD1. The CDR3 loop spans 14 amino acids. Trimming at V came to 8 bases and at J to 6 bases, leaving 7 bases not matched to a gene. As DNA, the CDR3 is TGTGCCAGCGGGCGGGACAGTCTTAATTCACCCCTCCACTTT. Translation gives CASGRDSLNSPLHF.

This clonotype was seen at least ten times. CDR3 nucleotide sequence: TGTGCCAGCAGCTTAACACCACGAGGGGAAAAACTGTTTTTT. Translated: CASSLTPRGEKLFF. V gene TRBV7-9 combines with J gene TRBJ1-4, with D unclear. V gave up 2 bases and J gave up 8 bases, with 12 bases separating them. The germline gives CDR1 SEHNR, CDR2 FQNEAQ (reference sequence). The CDR3 loop spans 14 amino acids.

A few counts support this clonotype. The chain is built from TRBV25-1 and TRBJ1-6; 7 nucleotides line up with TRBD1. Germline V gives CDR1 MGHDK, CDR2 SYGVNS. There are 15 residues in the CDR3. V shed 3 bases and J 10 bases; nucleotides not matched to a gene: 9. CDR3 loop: CASSDRGQIASPLHF. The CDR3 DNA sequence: TGTGCCAGCAGTGATAGGGGACAGATTGCCTCACCCCTCCACTTT.

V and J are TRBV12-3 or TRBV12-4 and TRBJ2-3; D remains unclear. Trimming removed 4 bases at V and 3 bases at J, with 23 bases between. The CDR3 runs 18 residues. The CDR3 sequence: CASSSRFSPEGRTDTQYF. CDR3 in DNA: TGTGCCAGCAGTTCTCGATTTTCCCCGGAAGGTCGTACAGATACGCAGTATTTT.

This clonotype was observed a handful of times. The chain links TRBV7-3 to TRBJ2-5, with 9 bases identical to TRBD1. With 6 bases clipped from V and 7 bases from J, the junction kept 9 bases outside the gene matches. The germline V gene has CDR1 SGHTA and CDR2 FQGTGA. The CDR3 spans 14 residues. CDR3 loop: CASSPTGQGVTQYF. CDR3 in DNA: TGTGCCAGCAGTCCGACGGGACAGGGAGTGACCCAGTACTTC.

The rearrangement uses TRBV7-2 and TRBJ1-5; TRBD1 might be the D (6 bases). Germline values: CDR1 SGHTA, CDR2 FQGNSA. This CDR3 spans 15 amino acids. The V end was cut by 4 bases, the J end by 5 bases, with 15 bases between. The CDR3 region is CASSSLRTADQPQHF. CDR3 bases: TGTGCCAGCAGCTCTCTCAGGACAGCCGATCAGCCCCAGCATTTT. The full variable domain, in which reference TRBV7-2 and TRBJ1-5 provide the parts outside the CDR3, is GAGVSQSPSNKVTEKGKDVELRCDPISGHTALYWYRQSLGQGLEFLIYFQGNSAPDKSGLPSDRFSAERTGGSVSTLTIQRTQQEDSAVYLCASSSLRTADQPQHFGDGTRLSIL.

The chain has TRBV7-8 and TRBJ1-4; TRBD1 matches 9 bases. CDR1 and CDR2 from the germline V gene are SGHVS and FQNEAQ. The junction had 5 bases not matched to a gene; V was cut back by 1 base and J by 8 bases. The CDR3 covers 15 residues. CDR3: CASSLGGQGKEKLFF. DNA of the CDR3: TGTGCCAGCAGCTTAGGGGGACAGGGTAAAGAAAAACTGTTTTTT.

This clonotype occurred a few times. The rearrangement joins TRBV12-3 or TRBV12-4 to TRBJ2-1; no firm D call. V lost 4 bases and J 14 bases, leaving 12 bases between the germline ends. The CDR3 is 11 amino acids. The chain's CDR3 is CASSSAQYKFF. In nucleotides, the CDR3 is TGTGCCAGCAGTTCCGCTCAGTACAAGTTCTTC.

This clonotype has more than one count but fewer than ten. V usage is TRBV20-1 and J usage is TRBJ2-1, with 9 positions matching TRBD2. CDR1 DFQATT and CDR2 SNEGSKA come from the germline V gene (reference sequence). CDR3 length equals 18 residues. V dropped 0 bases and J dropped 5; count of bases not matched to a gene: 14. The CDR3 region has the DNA TGCAGTGCTAGAGACCCCTCCCGGCTAGCGGGACCAAACAATGAGCAGTTCTTC. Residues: CSARDPSRLAGPNNEQFF.

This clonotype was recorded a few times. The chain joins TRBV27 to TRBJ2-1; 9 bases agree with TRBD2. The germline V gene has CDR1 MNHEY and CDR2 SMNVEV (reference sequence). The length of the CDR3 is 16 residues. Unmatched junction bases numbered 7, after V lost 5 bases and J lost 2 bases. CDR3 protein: CASSGKAGGPYNEQFF. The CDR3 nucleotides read TGTGCCAGCAGTGGTAAAGCGGGAGGACCCTACAATGAGCAGTTCTTC.

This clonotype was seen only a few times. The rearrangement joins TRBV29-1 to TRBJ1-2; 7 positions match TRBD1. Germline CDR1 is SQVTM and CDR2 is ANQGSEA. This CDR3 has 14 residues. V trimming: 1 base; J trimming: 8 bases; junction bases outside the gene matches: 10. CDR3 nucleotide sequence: TGCAGCGTTGAAGGTGCAAGGGGGCGGTTGGGCTACACCTTC. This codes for CSVEGARGRLGYTF.

DNA for the CDR3: TGCGCCAGCAGCTTGACCGGGGCCTCGAACACCGGGGAGCTGTTTTTT. Amino acids: CASSLTGASNTGELFF. The chain has TRBV5-1 and TRBJ2-2; D is perhaps TRBD1 or TRBD2 (5 bases each). V lost 1 base and J 0 bases, leaving 10 bases between the germline ends. Germline values: CDR1 SGHRS, CDR2 YFSETQ. This CDR3 contains 16 residues.

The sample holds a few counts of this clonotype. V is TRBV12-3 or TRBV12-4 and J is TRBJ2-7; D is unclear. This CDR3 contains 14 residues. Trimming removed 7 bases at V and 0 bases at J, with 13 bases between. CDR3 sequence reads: CASIETQSSYEQYF. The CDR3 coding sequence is TGTGCCAGCATTGAGACACAAAGCTCCTACGAGCAGTACTTC.

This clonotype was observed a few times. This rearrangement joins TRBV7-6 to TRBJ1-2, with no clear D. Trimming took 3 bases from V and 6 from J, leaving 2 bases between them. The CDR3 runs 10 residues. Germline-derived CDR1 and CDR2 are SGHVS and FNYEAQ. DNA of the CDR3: TGTGCCAGCAGCTTTGATGGCTACACCTTC. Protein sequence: CASSFDGYTF.

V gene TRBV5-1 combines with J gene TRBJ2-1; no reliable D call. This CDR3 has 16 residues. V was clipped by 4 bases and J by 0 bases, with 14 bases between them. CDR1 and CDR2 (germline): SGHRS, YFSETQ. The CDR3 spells CASSAETGISYNEQFF. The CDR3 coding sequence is TGCGCCAGCAGCGCAGAAACGGGTATCTCCTACAATGAGCAGTTCTTC.

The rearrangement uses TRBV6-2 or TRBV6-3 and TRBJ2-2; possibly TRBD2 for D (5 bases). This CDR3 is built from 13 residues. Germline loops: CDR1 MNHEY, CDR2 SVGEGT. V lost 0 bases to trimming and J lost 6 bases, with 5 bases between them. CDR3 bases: TGTGCCAGCAGTTACTCGAGGGCCGGGGAGCTGTTTTTT. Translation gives CASSYSRAGELFF.